This T cell receptor beta chain was identified during a study of T cell responses to AZD1222 COVID-19 vaccine. The germline V and J ends were trimmed by 0 bases and 10 bases, with 22 bases remaining between them. The germline CDR1 and CDR2 sequences are SGDLS and YYNGEE. The CDR3 has 17 amino acids. Some clones are missing from TCRdb's copy, which holds only in-frame ones; the method was immunoSEQ multiplex PCR. This sample carries around 180,000 clones, 90% to 95% of them seen once, and the ten largest clones take roughly 1.7%. The sequenced sample was peripheral blood, obtained 28 days after the second AZD1222 dose. The TCR comes from an adult who received the AZD1222 COVID-19 vaccine. J is TRBJ1-4 and V is TRBV9; D is undetermined. CDR3 DNA: TGTGCCAGCAGCGTAGAGGCGACAATAATGAAATTTGGAAAACTGTTTTTT. Residues: CASSVEATIMKFGKLFF. Combining the CDR3 with reference TRBV9 and TRBJ1-4 gives the whole variable domain DSGVTQTPKHLITATGQRVTLRCSPRSGDLSVYWYQQSLDQGLQFLIQYYNGEERAKGNILERFSAQQFPDLHSELNLSSLELGDSALYFCASSVEATIMKFGKLFFGSGTQLSVL.